This T cell receptor beta chain was captured in a study of blood T cell repertoires in COVID-19 (TCRdb year 2020). Study-wide context: Collaborator samples came from the United States, Italy and Spain and covered acute and convalescent phases of COVID-19. The repertoires were made available in a free public database intended to serve as a resource for research on the immune response to SARS-CoV-2. Where available, HLA class I and class II types were obtained from metadata supplied by the sample provider rather than from assay-based typing. A de-identified subject ID, COVID-19 status, age in years and sex were almost always included in the sample metadata. Subjects who had been exposed to COVID-19, were actively infected with it, or had recovered from it provided the deeply sampled blood TCRbeta repertoires that made up the dataset. The prospective study material was composed of cDNA or gDNA derived from T cells, B-cell-depleted T cells, or PBMCs. The samples were drawn from two sources: the first 160 participants of the ongoing ImmuneRACE study, and 1,200 or so subjects contributed by 6 global collaborators. What the authors observed across the whole study: Clinical and demographic metadata were provided uncurated, with the amount varying by source and participant.

Collaborating institutions collected whole blood in K2EDTA tubes following their own protocols. Collaborator samples were shipped for TCRbeta analysis as frozen whole blood, isolated PBMCs, or DNA extracted from either sample type. From cysteine to phenylalanine, the CDR3 is 15 amino acids long. Only the CDR3 DNA is retained, 45 bases long and in frame from the first base. The junction carries 15 bases between V and J, which are trimmed by 3 bases and 4 bases respectively. The germline V gene (reference sequence) provides CDR1 SEHNR and CDR2 FQNEAQ. In its sample, this clone was seen a few times. Its target antigen remains unknown. No qualities accompany the bases; no much larger clone lies one base away. The immunoSEQ Assay, a bias-controlled multiplex PCR, was used to amplify TCRbeta CDR3 regions from genomic DNA. In the source study's methods: Within the assay, amplification of reference gene primers was used to estimate how many nucleated cells each sample contained. Sequence reads were collapsed and filtered to measure the absolute abundance of every unique TCRbeta CDR3 rearrangement. For each sample, productive Simpson clonality was calculated as the square root of Simpson's diversity index across productive rearrangements. TCRdb obtained this table from immuneACCESS and retained in-frame rearrangements with V and J assigned. These tables miss some clones; where compared with another copy, unresolved V genes account for less than half of the shortfall, and the remainder is unexplained. That table gives V, J and clone size, and the DNA gave D and trimming. For this sample there are 90,000 to 120,000 clones; roughly 84% appear just once. The top ten constitute 20% to 30% of the sample.

The chain is assembled from TRBV7-9 and TRBJ2-5, with the D gene uncertain. The sequence derives from a man aged 60 to 69 with acute or convalescent COVID-19. Input material: peripheral blood. The nucleotide sequence is given as TGTGCCAGCAGCTTCCCTAGGCGACTGGGAGAGACCCAGTACTTC. Its product reads: CASSFPRRLGETQYF.